This T cell receptor (beta chain) was obtained from a study of T cell repertoires in cytomegalovirus infection. Germline V gene sequence: CDR1 SGHVS, CDR2 FNYEAQ. This CDR3 has 15 residues. V shed 5 bases, J shed 5 bases, and the junction held 7 bases outside the gene matches. Ten or more counts support this clonotype. Its antigen is not identified. A single record per CDR3 protein comes from TCRdb applying MiXCR to the reads. Here the sample spans roughly 230,000 distinct CDR3 sequences, over 15% being singletons. Study conclusions and caveats: Pooled public TCR beta family frequency picked out CMV carriers with the relevant HLA.

Specimen: CD8+ T cells from PBMCs. The receptor was isolated from a human donor in good health (CMV status not recorded). Some clones in this sample may be carry-over from other donors' samples. The chain employs TRBV7-6 and TRBJ2-3; 10 nucleotides agree with TRBD1. CDR3 in DNA: TGTGCCAGCAGCGCCCGACAGGGGGCCAAAGATACGCAGTATTTT. It specifies CASSARQGAKDTQYF.